This T cell receptor beta chain was obtained from a study of blood T cell repertoires in COVID-19. This clone was detected once. Here immunoSEQ multiplex PCR was the method, and the copy in TCRdb shows in-frame clones only, minus some. The profile shows 270,000 or so clones, roughly 89% of them singletons. There are 13 residues in the CDR3. Germline-derived CDR1 and CDR2 are MNHEY and SMNVEV (reference sequence). V lost 3 bases and J lost 6; bases outside the gene matches: 4. This sequence originates from a young woman with COVID-19, enrolled during active disease. The specimen sequenced was peripheral blood. The chain joins TRBV27 to TRBJ1-1; 7 bases fit TRBD1. CDR3 coding DNA: TGTGCCAGCAGTTTTTTAACAGGGGCTGAAGCTTTCTTT. The encoded protein is CASSFLTGAEAFF.